This TCR beta chain was captured by sequencing in a study of a mutant IDH1 vaccine in newly diagnosed glioma. Study-wide context: Most patients had received both radiotherapy and temozolomide, the prior options being radiotherapy, temozolomide, or both.

As concerns this clone: Its antigen is not known.

Time point specified: week 5, during vaccination. It was 300 ug of mutant IDH1 20-mer peptide that made up each vaccine dose, given with topical imiquimod. New WHO grade 3 or 4 astrocytomas that were IDH1-mutant and ATRX-lost occurred in the donors. CDR1 and CDR2 (germline): ENHRY, SYGVKD. CDR3 length: 16 amino acids. V shed 6 bases and J shed 4 bases, with 21 bases lying between them. Notes on the study in general: Pseudoprogression appears to have had no connection to changes in top peripheral T cell clonotypes. Immune responses arising from the vaccine appeared in about 94% of patients.

Profiling relied on immunoSEQ multiplex PCR, and the TCRdb table lists in-frame clones only, not all of them. Of 12,000 or so clones in the sample, about nine tenths were seen once. This specimen consisted of PBMCs, obtained from a glioma patient whose treatment included an IDH1 peptide vaccine. The receptor's source is a woman aged 40 to 50 with glioma. Some clones in this sample may be carry-over from other donors' samples. The gene calls are TRBV10-3 and TRBJ1-1; possible D gene TRBD1, 6 bases. The CDR3 is CAISEILPGAGTEAFF. The CDR3 coding sequence is TGTGCCATCAGCGAAATACTCCCAGGGGCTGGCACTGAAGCTTTCTTT.